Listed below are T cell receptor beta chains from one sample, sequenced in a study of blood T cell repertoires in COVID-19. Data came from immunoSEQ multiplex PCR; TCRdb stores just in-frame clones and leaves some out. The table lists more than 40,000 clones, 75% to 95% of them singletons. Sequenced sample: peripheral blood. These receptors were obtained from a man between 65 and 85 years old with acute or convalescent COVID-19. The CDR3 runs from the conserved cysteine through the conserved F or W. D genes are given only for firm matches. Size values are once, few and many counts, or a class for expanded clones, and some rows have none.

V gene	clone size	J gene	D gene	CDR3 protein	CDR3 DNA
TRBV7-9	-	TRBJ1-2	TRBD1	CASSPGQGRGDGYTF	TGTGCCAGCAGCCCAGGACAGGGGAGAGGAGATGGCTACACCTTC
TRBV5-8	-	TRBJ1-4	TRBD1	CASSSGQGAKANEKLFF	TGTGCCAGCAGCTCCGGACAGGGGGCGAAAGCTAATGAAAAACTGTTTTTT
TRBV7-2	-	TRBJ1-4	-	CASSSTGRQEKLFF	TGTGCCAGCAGCTCCACAGGGAGACAAGAAAAACTGTTTTTT
TRBV6-4	-	TRBJ2-1	TRBD2	CASSLLAGAYNEQFF	TGTGCCAGCAGTCTACTAGCGGGGGCCTACAATGAGCAGTTCTTC
TRBV10-3	-	TRBJ2-7	TRBD1	CAISSTGLSYEQYF	TGTGCCATCAGTTCGACAGGGCTCTCCTACGAGCAGTACTTC
TRBV18	-	TRBJ1-5	TRBD1	CASSPLQGGNQPQHF	TGTGCCAGCTCACCGTTACAGGGGGGCAATCAGCCCCAGCATTTT
TRBV5-4	-	TRBJ2-3	TRBD2	CASSLAGGGATDTQYF	TGTGCCAGCAGCTTGGCCGGCGGGGGGGCCACAGATACGCAGTATTTT
TRBV11-2	once	TRBJ2-1	-	CASSRSSSINEQFF	TGTGCCAGCAGTAGGTCTAGCTCAATCAATGAGCAGTTCTTC
TRBV5-4	once	TRBJ2-6	-	CASSLGSAGANVLTF	TGTGCCAGCAGCCTGGGGTCAGCTGGGGCCAACGTCCTGACTTTC
TRBV19	-	TRBJ1-2	TRBD1	CASRTPGLDRAGGYTF	TGTGCCAGTCGAACCCCGGGCCTGGACAGGGCGGGAGGCTACACCTTC
TRBV18	-	TRBJ2-5	-	CASSSRETQYF	TGTGCCAGCTCAAGCCGAGAGACCCAGTACTTC
TRBV4-3	few	TRBJ2-7	-	CASSPGAAGGYEQYF	TGCGCCAGCAGCCCCGGGGCCGCCGGGGGCTACGAGCAGTACTTC
TRBV6-5	-	TRBJ2-1	-	CASSWGQYNEQFF	TGTGCCAGTTCCTGGGGGCAGTACAATGAGCAGTTCTTC
TRBV19	once	TRBJ2-1	TRBD1	CASRSLRTGYNEQFF	TGTGCCAGTAGGAGCCTTCGGACAGGATACAATGAGCAGTTCTTC
TRBV24-1	-	TRBJ2-5	-	CATSEPVSRTNQETQYF	TGTGCCACCAGTGAGCCAGTTAGTAGGACTAACCAAGAGACCCAGTACTTC
TRBV5-5	once	TRBJ1-1	TRBD1	CASSPTGGVEAFF	TGTGCCAGCAGCCCGACAGGGGGTGTTGAAGCTTTCTTT
TRBV6-2/TRBV6-3	-	TRBJ2-1	TRBD2	CASSLQRGSEQFF	TGTGCCAGCAGTTTGCAGCGGGGGTCTGAGCAGTTCTTC
TRBV4-3	-	TRBJ2-7	-	CASSQGLSYEQYF	TGCGCCAGCAGCCAGGGGCTATCCTACGAGCAGTACTTC
TRBV28	-	TRBJ2-3	-	CASSLGLSTPQYF	TGTGCCAGCAGTTTAGGTCTGTCCACTCCGCAGTATTTT
TRBV7-2	once	TRBJ1-4	-	CASSTGTYEKLFF	TGTGCCAGCAGCACAGGGACCTATGAAAAACTGTTTTTT
TRBV25-1	-	TRBJ1-1	-	CASSIQYNTEAFF	TGTGCCAGCAGTATACAGTATAACACTGAAGCTTTCTTT
TRBV5-6	-	TRBJ1-2	-	CASSLGAREGDYGYTF	TGTGCCAGCAGCTTGGGGGCCAGGGAGGGAGACTATGGCTACACCTTC
TRBV19	once	TRBJ1-5	TRBD1	CASSSSTGSYSNQPQHF	TGTGCCAGTAGCAGTTCGACAGGGTCTTATAGCAATCAGCCCCAGCATTTT
TRBV10-3	-	TRBJ1-2	TRBD1	CAIRAPGTGDGPNYGYTF	TGTGCCATCAGGGCCCCCGGGACAGGCGACGGACCGAACTATGGCTACACCTTC
TRBV6-2/TRBV6-3	-	TRBJ1-1	TRBD1	CASSYGTVLMNTEAFF	TGTGCCAGCAGTTACGGGACAGTCCTCATGAACACTGAAGCTTTCTTT
TRBV18	once	TRBJ1-3	TRBD1	CASEPGQGSGNTIYF	TGTGCCAGCGAACCGGGACAGGGCTCTGGAAACACCATATATTTT
TRBV28	-	TRBJ1-2	-	CASSLEQGHGYTF	TGTGCCAGCAGTTTAGAACAGGGTCATGGCTACACCTTC
TRBV5-8	-	TRBJ1-2	-	CASSLVRVDGYTF	TGTGCCAGCAGCTTGGTGAGGGTCGATGGCTACACCTTC
TRBV7-8	-	TRBJ1-1	TRBD1	CASSLGTGGPGEAFF	TGTGCCAGCAGCTTGGGGACAGGGGGTCCTGGCGAAGCTTTCTTT
TRBV25-1	-	TRBJ2-3	TRBD1	CASSEDRLTDTQYF	TGTGCCAGCAGTGAGGACAGGCTCACAGATACGCAGTATTTT
TRBV10-3	once	TRBJ2-7	-	CAISGTQGGQYEQYF	TGTGCCATCAGTGGTACTCAGGGGGGTCAGTACGAGCAGTACTTC
TRBV11-2	-	TRBJ2-7	TRBD1	CASSSDRVLSYEQYF	TGTGCCAGCAGCTCCGACAGGGTATTATCCTACGAGCAGTACTTC
TRBV4-1	-	TRBJ2-7	TRBD1	CASSQGQGGAQYF	TGCGCCAGCAGCCAGGGACAGGGAGGGGCGCAGTACTTC
TRBV15	-	TRBJ2-5	TRBD1	CATSLQGGQETQYF	TGTGCCACCAGCTTACAGGGGGGACAAGAGACCCAGTACTTC
TRBV3-1/TRBV3-2	once	TRBJ1-2	-	CASSQGGVNGGYTF	TGTGCCAGCAGCCAAGGAGGTGTCAACGGAGGCTACACCTTC
TRBV12-5	-	TRBJ2-2	-	CASGLVPGYTGELFF	TGTGCTAGTGGTTTGGTGCCGGGATACACCGGGGAGCTGTTTTTT
TRBV10-3	few	TRBJ2-7	-	CAISESSLQYF	TGTGCCATCAGTGAGTCTAGCCTGCAGTACTTC
TRBV6-6	-	TRBJ1-2	-	CASTIRPGGYTF	TGTGCCAGCACCATACGACCGGGGGGCTACACCTTC
TRBV2	-	TRBJ2-7	TRBD1	CASSYGQGKTYEQYF	TGTGCCAGCTCCTATGGACAGGGGAAAACCTACGAGCAGTACTTC
TRBV7-3	-	TRBJ1-1	-	CASSYQEGTEAFF	TGTGCCAGCAGCTATCAGGAGGGCACTGAAGCTTTCTTT
TRBV11-2	-	TRBJ2-1	TRBD2	CASSLSTSGGSSYNEQFF	TGTGCCAGCAGCTTGTCTACTAGCGGGGGGAGCTCCTACAATGAGCAGTTCTTC
TRBV7-6	-	TRBJ1-2	-	CASSPRDNANYGYTF	TGTGCCAGCAGCCCCCGGGACAACGCTAACTATGGCTACACCTTC
TRBV24-1	-	TRBJ2-3	-	CATSDSERSTDTQYF	TGTGCCACCAGTGATTCAGAAAGATCCACAGATACGCAGTATTTT
TRBV23-1	-	TRBJ2-7	TRBD1	CASSLPGTEASYEQYF	TGCGCCAGCAGTTTACCCGGGACAGAGGCTTCCTACGAGCAGTACTTC
TRBV19	-	TRBJ2-1	TRBD1	CASSIPRGTGRPGEQFF	TGTGCCAGTAGTATACCACGAGGGACAGGGAGGCCAGGTGAGCAGTTCTTC
TRBV7-3	-	TRBJ1-2	TRBD1	CASSSSPRQGLNYGYTF	TGTGCCAGCAGCTCCTCACCCCGACAGGGATTGAACTATGGCTACACCTTC
TRBV6-5	-	TRBJ1-3	TRBD1	CASSYSGTGTGNTIYF	TGTGCCAGCAGTTACTCCGGGACAGGGACAGGAAACACCATATATTTT
TRBV5-6	-	TRBJ1-2	-	CASSQDTRNYGYTF	TGTGCCAGCAGCCAGGACACGAGGAACTATGGCTACACCTTC
TRBV24-1	-	TRBJ1-2	-	CATSDPTARVPTF	TGTGCCACCAGTGACCCGACAGCTAGGGTTCCAACCTTC
TRBV6-5	-	TRBJ1-4	-	CASRTPGQAGGKLFF	TGTGCCAGCAGAACCCCCGGGCAGGCGGGAGGAAAACTGTTTTTT
TRBV28	-	TRBJ1-2	TRBD1	CASNTRGQGRDGYTF	TGTGCCAGCAATACCCGGGGACAGGGGAGGGATGGCTACACCTTC
TRBV29-1	-	TRBJ2-4	TRBD1	CSAGQGTNIQYF	TGCAGCGCGGGACAGGGGACAAACATTCAGTACTTC
TRBV5-5	-	TRBJ2-7	TRBD1	CASSSHRGSYEQYF	TGTGCCAGCAGCTCCCACAGGGGTTCCTACGAGCAGTACTTC
TRBV29-1	-	TRBJ1-1	TRBD1	CSVGHDRGVVNTEAFF	TGCAGCGTTGGCCACGACAGGGGCGTGGTGAACACTGAAGCTTTCTTT
TRBV7-8	few	TRBJ2-7	TRBD2	CASSTGGTSGVSSYEQYF	TGTGCCAGCAGCACAGGCGGGACTAGCGGGGTTAGCTCCTACGAGCAGTACTTC